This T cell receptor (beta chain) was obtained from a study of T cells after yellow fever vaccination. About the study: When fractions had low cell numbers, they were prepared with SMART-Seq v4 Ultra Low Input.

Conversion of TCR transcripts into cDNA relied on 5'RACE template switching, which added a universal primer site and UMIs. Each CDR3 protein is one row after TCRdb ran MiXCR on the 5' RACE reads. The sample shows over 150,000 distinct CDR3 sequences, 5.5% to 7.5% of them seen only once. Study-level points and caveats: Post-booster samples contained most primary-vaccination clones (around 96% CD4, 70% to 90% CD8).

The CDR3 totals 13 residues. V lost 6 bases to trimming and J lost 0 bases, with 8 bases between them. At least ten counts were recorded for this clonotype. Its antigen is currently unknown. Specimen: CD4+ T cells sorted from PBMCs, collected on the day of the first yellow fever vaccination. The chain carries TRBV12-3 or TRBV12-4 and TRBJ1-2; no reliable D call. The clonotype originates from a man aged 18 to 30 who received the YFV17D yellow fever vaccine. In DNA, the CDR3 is TGTGCCAGCAGACCGGGATCTAACTATGGCTACACCTTC. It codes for CASRPGSNYGYTF.